This TCR beta chain derives from a study of blood T cell repertoires in COVID-19. Overall study: The cDNA or gDNA used as material had been derived from T cells, B-cell-depleted T cells, or PBMCs.

Points on this clone: The junction and the germline gene differ at one end; a read error may be behind it.

As processed by the authors: Reference gene primers were amplified, and this amplification served to estimate nucleated cell counts. Profiled with immunoSEQ multiplex PCR; TCRdb holds only in-frame clones, not every one. V and J calls and clone size are given by that table; D and trimming were obtained from the DNA. The sample holds about 140,000 clones, around four fifths seen once. Germline V lookup: CDR1 DFQATT, CDR2 SNEGSKA (reference sequence). The CDR3 extends over 11 amino acids. V is TRBV20-1 and J is TRBJ2-7; the D gene is possibly TRBD2 (5 bases). Sequencing used peripheral blood. The clonotype was recovered from a human donor in a cohort sampled during active COVID-19. This chain's CDR3 is CSARDRLTRGF. The CDR3 region has the DNA TGCAGTGCTAGAGATCGGCTAACTCGGGGTTTC.